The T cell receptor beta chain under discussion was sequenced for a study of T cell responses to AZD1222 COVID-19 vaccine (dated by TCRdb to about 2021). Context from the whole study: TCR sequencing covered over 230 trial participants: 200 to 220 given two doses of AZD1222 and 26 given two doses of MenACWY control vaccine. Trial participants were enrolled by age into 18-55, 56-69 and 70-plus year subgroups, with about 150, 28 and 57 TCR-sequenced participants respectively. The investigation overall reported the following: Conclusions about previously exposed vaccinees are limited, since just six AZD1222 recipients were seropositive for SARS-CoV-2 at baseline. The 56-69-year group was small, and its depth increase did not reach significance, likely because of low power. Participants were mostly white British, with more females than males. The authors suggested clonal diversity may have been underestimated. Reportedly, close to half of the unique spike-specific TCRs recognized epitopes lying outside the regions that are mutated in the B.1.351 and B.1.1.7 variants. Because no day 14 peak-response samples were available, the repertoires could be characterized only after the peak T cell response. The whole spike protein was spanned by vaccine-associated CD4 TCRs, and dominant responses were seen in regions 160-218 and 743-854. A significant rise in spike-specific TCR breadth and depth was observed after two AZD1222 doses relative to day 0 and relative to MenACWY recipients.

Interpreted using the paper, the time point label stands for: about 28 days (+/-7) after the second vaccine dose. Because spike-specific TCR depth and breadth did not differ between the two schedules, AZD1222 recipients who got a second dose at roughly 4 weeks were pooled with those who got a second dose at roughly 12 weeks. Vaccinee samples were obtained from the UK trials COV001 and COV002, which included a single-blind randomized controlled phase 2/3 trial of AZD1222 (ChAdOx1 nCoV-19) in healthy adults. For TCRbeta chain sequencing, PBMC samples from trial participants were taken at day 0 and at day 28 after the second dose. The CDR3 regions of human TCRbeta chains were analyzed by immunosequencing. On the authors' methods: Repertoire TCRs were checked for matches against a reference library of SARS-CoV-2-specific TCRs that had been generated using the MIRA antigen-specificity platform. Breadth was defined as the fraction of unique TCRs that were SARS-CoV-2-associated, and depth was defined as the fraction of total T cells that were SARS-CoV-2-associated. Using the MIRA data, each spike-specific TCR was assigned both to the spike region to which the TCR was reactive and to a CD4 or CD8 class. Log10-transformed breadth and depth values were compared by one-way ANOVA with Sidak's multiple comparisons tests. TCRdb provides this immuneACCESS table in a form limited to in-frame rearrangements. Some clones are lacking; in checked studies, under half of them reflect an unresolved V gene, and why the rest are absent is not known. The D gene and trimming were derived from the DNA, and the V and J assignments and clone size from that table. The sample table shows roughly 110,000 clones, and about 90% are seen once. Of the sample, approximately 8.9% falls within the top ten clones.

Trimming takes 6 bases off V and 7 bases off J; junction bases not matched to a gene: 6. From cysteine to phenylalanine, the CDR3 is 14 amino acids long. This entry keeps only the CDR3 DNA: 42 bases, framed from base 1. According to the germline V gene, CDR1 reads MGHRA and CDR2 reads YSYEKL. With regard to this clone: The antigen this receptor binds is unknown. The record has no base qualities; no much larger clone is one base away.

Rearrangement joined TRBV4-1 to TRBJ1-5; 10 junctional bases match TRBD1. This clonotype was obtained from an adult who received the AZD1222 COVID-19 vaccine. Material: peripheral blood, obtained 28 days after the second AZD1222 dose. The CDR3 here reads CASRRTGGDQPQHF. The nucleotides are TGCGCCAGCAGGCGGACAGGGGGGGACCAGCCCCAGCATTTT.